The 14 T cell receptor beta chains in this list originate from one sample, sequenced in a study of blood T cell repertoires in COVID-19. The table came from immunoSEQ multiplex PCR; TCRdb's copy has only in-frame clones and leaves some out. The repertoire holds tens of thousands of clones, with 85% as singletons. The sequenced material came from peripheral blood. The receptors were sampled from an older man with acute or convalescent COVID-19.

The table lists this clone with a few counts. V is TRBV19 and J is TRBJ2-7, with 12 bases lining up with TRBD2. Germline trimming cut 5 bases from V and 1 base from J; bases unmatched to any gene: 9. This CDR3 has 17 residues. Germline V CDR1 and CDR2: LNHDA, SQIVND (reference sequence). The CDR3 here is CASSPRLAGVGSYEQYF. As DNA, the CDR3 is TGTGCCAGTAGTCCCCGACTAGCGGGAGTAGGATCCTACGAGCAGTACTTC.

The rearrangement joins TRBV6-5 to TRBJ2-7; 7 nucleotides agree with TRBD1. This CDR3 has 12 residues. Per the germline V gene, CDR1 is MNHEY and CDR2 is SVGAGI. With V trimmed by 9 bases and J by 2 bases, 4 bases remained unmatched. The CDR3 reads CASRDSPYEQYF. CDR3 DNA sequence: TGTGCCAGTCGGGACAGCCCCTACGAGCAGTACTTC.

This sequence joins TRBV2 and TRBJ1-3, with no clear D. The CDR3 contains 15 residues. Between the trimmed V and J ends, which lost 6 bases and 0 bases, there was a span of 12 bases. Germline assignment: CDR1 SNHLY and CDR2 FYNNEI. This CDR3 is CASRDRGSSGNTIYF. In nucleotides, the CDR3 is TGTGCCAGCAGGGACCGCGGGAGCTCTGGAAACACCATATATTTT.

J is TRBJ1-1 and V is TRBV6-5; D is ambiguous. V lost 6 bases and J 4 bases, leaving 12 bases between the germline ends. Per the germline V gene, CDR1 is MNHEY and CDR2 is SVGAGI. This CDR3 comprises 13 residues. CDR3 protein: CASSQVLRTEAFF. CDR3 DNA: TGTGCCAGCAGCCAGGTCCTGCGCACTGAAGCTTTCTTT.

The gene calls are TRBV10-3 and TRBJ2-3, with a tentative D call TRBD1 (6 bases). Germline V gives CDR1 ENHRY, CDR2 SYGVKD. This CDR3 has 15 amino acids. Trimming took 3 bases from V and 2 from J, leaving 12 bases between them. CDR3 DNA sequence: TGTGCCATCAGTGAAGAGAGGGGGTTCACAGATACGCAGTATTTT. Translation gives CAISEERGFTDTQYF.

This chain links TRBV7-8 with TRBJ1-2; D unclear. Germline V lookup: CDR1 SGHVS, CDR2 FQNEAQ. Trimming cost V 1 base and J 4 bases, with 4 bases left between them. The CDR3 has 12 residues. CDR3 sequence reads: CASSLDSYGYTF. The DNA of the CDR3 is TGTGCCAGCAGCTTAGATAGCTATGGCTACACCTTC.

The J gene is TRBJ2-3, the V gene TRBV14; D might be TRBD2 (6 bases). V was shortened by 1 base and J by 8 bases, with 13 bases between the two germline ends. The CDR3 length is 14 residues. Looked up from germline, CDR1 is SGHDN and CDR2 is FVKESK. The CDR3 sequence: CASSQGRLVGTQYF. CDR3 in DNA: TGTGCCAGCAGCCAAGGTCGACTAGTTGGTACGCAGTATTTT.

This clone came up a few times. The chain uses TRBV4-1 and TRBJ2-7, with 7 bases fitting TRBD1. V trimming: 1 base; J trimming: 3 bases; junction bases outside the gene matches: 3. This CDR3 comprises 14 residues. Germline loops: CDR1 MGHRA, CDR2 YSYEKL. CDR3: CASSQVGQLYEQYF. CDR3 coding DNA: TGCGCCAGCAGCCAAGTGGGACAGCTCTACGAGCAGTACTTC.

The V call is TRBV28, the J call TRBJ1-4; 7 bases line up with TRBD1. Germline CDR1 and CDR2: MDHEN and SYDVKM. The CDR3 runs to 15 residues. V lost 7 bases, J lost 8 bases, and 13 bases stayed unmatched. The DNA of the CDR3 is TGTGCCAGCATCCCCCTCGGGACAGTTAGGGAAAAACTGTTTTTT. Its translation: CASIPLGTVREKLFF.

The chain links TRBV6-2 or TRBV6-3 to TRBJ2-3, with D maybe TRBD2 (6 bases). The germline V and J ends were trimmed by 0 bases and 3 bases, with 16 bases remaining between them. Per germline, CDR1 MNHEY and CDR2 SVGEGT. This CDR3 comprises 17 residues. As DNA, the CDR3 is TGTGCCAGCAGTTACTCCCTCGCGGGGATTAGAACAGATACGCAGTATTTT. Amino acid sequence: CASSYSLAGIRTDTQYF.

The V gene is TRBV5-1, the J gene TRBJ1-5; 9 bases line up with TRBD1. The V gene's germline CDR1 is SGHRS and CDR2 YFSETQ. The CDR3 has 18 residues. V was clipped by 0 bases and J by 0 bases; unmatched bases: 7. CDR3 residues: CASSLAPTGGNSNQPQHF. For the CDR3, the DNA is TGCGCCAGCAGCTTGGCCCCGACAGGGGGAAATAGCAATCAGCCCCAGCATTTT. The full variable domain, completed using reference TRBV5-1 and TRBJ1-5, is KAGVTQTPRYLIKTRGQQVTLSCSPISGHRSVSWYQQTPGQGLQFLFEYFSETQRNKGNFPGRFSGRQFSNSRSEMNVSTLELGDSALYLCASSLAPTGGNSNQPQHFGDGTRLSIL.

This clone was observed a few times. The CDR3 spells CASSLPTRDRDYEQYF. The CDR3 bases are TGTGCCAGCAGCCTCCCAACGAGAGACAGAGACTACGAGCAGTACTTC. The rearrangement links TRBV9 to TRBJ2-7; D perhaps matches TRBD1 (5 bases). The V end was cut by 4 bases, the J end by 3 bases, with 20 bases between. The CDR3 runs to 16 residues. Germline V gene lookup returns CDR1 SGDLS and CDR2 YYNGEE.

This clone was seen once. V and J are TRBV29-1 and TRBJ1-1; tentative D call: TRBD1 (5 bases). Deletions cut 2 bases from V and 10 bases from J, with 14 bases between. Per the germline V gene, CDR1 is SQVTM and CDR2 is ANQGSEA. The CDR3 is 12 amino acids. CDR3 DNA: TGCAGCGTTGAAATCGTCCAGGGAAGAGCTTTCTTT. Its translation: CSVEIVQGRAFF. Based on the CDR3 plus reference TRBV29-1 and TRBJ1-1, the full variable domain is SAVISQKPSRDICQRGTSLTIQCQVDSQVTMMFWYRQQPGQSLTLIATANQGSEATYESGFVIDKFPISRPNLTFSTLTVSNMSPEDSSIYLCSVEIVQGRAFFGQGTRLTVV.

This rearrangement joins TRBV7-2 to TRBJ1-2; TRBD1 might be the D (5 bases). CDR3 size: 13 residues. The germline gives CDR1 SGHTA, CDR2 FQGNSA. The ends were cut back, 1 base at V and 8 bases at J, with 11 bases in the middle. This chain's CDR3 is CASSLEAGLGYTF. For the CDR3, the DNA is TGTGCCAGCAGCTTAGAAGCAGGGCTAGGCTACACCTTC. Together with reference TRBV7-2 and TRBJ1-2, the CDR3 gives the full variable domain: GAGVSQSPSNKVTEKGKDVELRCDPISGHTALYWYRQSLGQGLEFLIYFQGNSAPDKSGLPSDRFSAERTGGSVSTLTIQRTQQEDSAVYLCASSLEAGLGYTFGSGTRLTVV.